This passage covers 7 T cell receptor beta chains from one sample sequenced in a study of T cell responses to AZD1222 COVID-19 vaccine. Sequenced by immunoSEQ multiplex PCR; TCRdb stores in-frame clones only, minus some. The sample records about 56,000 clones, around 90% being singletons. The material sequenced was peripheral blood, taken on day 0 of AZD1222 vaccination. The receptors derive from an adult in good health.

V gene TRBV5-1 combines with J gene TRBJ2-3, with D possibly called TRBD1 or TRBD2 (5 bases each). CDR3 length: 15 residues. Trimming cost V 4 bases and J 8 bases, with 20 bases left between them. Germline lookup yields CDR1 SGHRS and CDR2 YFSETQ. The CDR3 DNA follows: TGCGCCAGCAGCCAGGGCGGGCGGGCTAGATCTACGCAGTATTTT. It codes for CASSQGGRARSTQYF.

This clone was seen once. V is TRBV5-4 and J is TRBJ2-2, with a weak D call TRBD1 (6 bases). The CDR3 spans 17 residues. Trimming stripped 3 bases from V and 5 bases from J, with 20 bases between. Germline-derived CDR1 and CDR2 are SGHNT and YYREEE (reference sequence). The CDR3 region is CASSSPTTFQGTGELFF. The CDR3 DNA reads TGTGCCAGCAGCTCCCCGACTACCTTTCAGGGGACCGGGGAGCTGTTTTTT.

CDR3 protein: CASSLEPDNSPLHF. The CDR3 bases are TGTGCCAGCAGCTTGGAGCCAGATAATTCACCCCTCCACTTT. This sequence joins TRBV5-4 and TRBJ1-6; D ambiguous. CDR3 length: 14 residues. The germline V and J ends were trimmed by 0 bases and 5 bases, with 6 bases remaining between them. In germline, CDR1 is SGHNT, CDR2 YYREEE (reference sequence).

The chain employs TRBV7-2 and TRBJ1-6; the D gene is possibly TRBD1 (5 bases). V gave up 2 bases and J gave up 6 bases, with 8 bases separating them. The CDR3 extends over 14 amino acids. Germline V lookup: CDR1 SGHTA, CDR2 FQGNSA. The CDR3 bases are TGTGCCAGCAGCTTACAGGGTCGTAATTCACCCCTCCACTTT. The encoded protein is CASSLQGRNSPLHF.

The J gene is TRBJ2-1, the V gene TRBV4-1, with 8 positions matching TRBD2. With V trimmed by 1 base and J by 6 bases, 11 bases remained unmatched. Germline CDR1 is MGHRA and CDR2 is YSYEKL. The CDR3 extends over 17 amino acids. The CDR3 spells CASSQAARVAGRNEQFF. CDR3 sequence (DNA): TGCGCCAGCAGCCAAGCCGCGAGGGTAGCGGGACGCAATGAGCAGTTCTTC.

The chain carries TRBV3-1 (or the pseudogene TRBV3-2) and TRBJ2-4, with a weak D call TRBD1 (5 bases). The CDR3 sequence is 12 residues long. With 3 bases removed from V and 11 bases from J, the gap between germline ends came to 11 bases. Germline assignment: CDR1 LGHDT and CDR2 YNNKEL (reference sequence). CDR3 DNA sequence: TGTGCCAGCAGCCAGGGGCGTGTGTTTCAGTACTTC. The encoded protein is CASSQGRVFQYF.

This chain uses TRBV19 with TRBJ2-1; 9 bases are a match to TRBD2. The J segment lost 4 bases and the V segment lost 3 bases, leaving 7 bases of the junction unmatched. CDR3 size: 16 residues. Germline V CDR1 and CDR2: LNHDA, SQIVND (reference sequence). CDR3 residues: CASSIYAGGSYNEQFF. DNA of the CDR3: TGTGCCAGTAGTATTTATGCGGGAGGGTCTTACAATGAGCAGTTCTTC.